This T cell receptor (beta chain) was profiled in a study of metastatic and nonmetastatic thyroid tumors. With MiXCR, TCRdb reprocessed the PCR reads. The table lists several thousand clones, about 15% of them singletons. Thyroid surgery had not been preceded by any treatment in any patient. This clone was detected many times. Without the conserved terminal phenylalanine or tryptophan, this CDR3 likely stems from a read error. Germline loops: CDR1 MGHRA, CDR2 YSYEKL. V lost 5 bases to trimming and J lost 0 bases, with 20 bases between them. CDR3 length: 18 residues. The sample comprised blood. The V and J genes are TRBV4-1 and TRBJ1-5, with D possibly TRBD1 on 5 matching bases. The TCR originated in a female donor with papillary thyroid cancer or a benign thyroid nodule (not recorded which). Some clones in this sample may be carry-over from other donors' samples. The chain's CDR3 is CASSASRDSINSNQPQHS. CDR3 nucleotide sequence: TGCGCCAGCAGCGCAAGCAGGGACTCTATCAATAGCAATCAGCCCCAGCATTCT.